This is a list of T cell receptor beta chains from one sample in a study of cytomegalovirus exposure and HLA in healthy donors. Libraries were prepared by immunoSEQ multiplex PCR; TCRdb keeps only in-frame clonotypes and omits some of them. The table shows some 200,000 clones, with roughly 89% occurring only once. Sequenced: PBMCs. The receptors here all came from a woman aged 18-35 years in good health and CMV-seronegative. The CDR3 runs from the conserved cysteine through the conserved F or W. Fields, in order: D gene, V gene, J gene, clone size, CDR3 protein, CDR3 DNA. The D gene is left open where the match is weak. Clone size is not always given. Where it is, it says once, few, many or a class for expanded clones.

.	TRBV5-1	TRBJ2-5	once	CASILLGTRQETQYF	TGCGCCAGCATCTTGCTGGGTACCAGGCAAGAGACCCAGTACTTC
TRBD2	TRBV5-4	TRBJ2-6	.	CASSPEGGTRSGANVLTF	TGTGCCAGCAGCCCTGAGGGAGGGACCCGCTCTGGGGCCAACGTCCTGACTTTC
TRBD2	TRBV7-2	TRBJ2-2	.	CASSALTAGGPGELFF	TGTGCCAGCAGCGCACTTACAGCGGGAGGGCCCGGGGAGCTGTTTTTT
.	TRBV30	TRBJ1-2	.	CAWIPPWGGYTF	TGTGCCTGGATCCCGCCCTGGGGCGGCTACACCTTC
.	TRBV7-6	TRBJ2-7	.	CASGIGGYEQYF	TGTGCCAGCGGGATCGGGGGCTACGAGCAGTACTTC
.	TRBV19	TRBJ1-2	.	CASSIGLGNYGYTF	TGTGCCAGTAGTATCGGGTTAGGTAACTATGGCTACACCTTC
TRBD2	TRBV6-1	TRBJ2-1	.	CASTRGTSDYNEQFF	TGTGCCAGCACCCGAGGGACTAGCGACTACAATGAGCAGTTCTTC
.	TRBV2	TRBJ2-7	.	CASSEDPGTHEQYF	TGTGCCAGCAGTGAAGATCCGGGTACCCACGAGCAGTACTTC
TRBD1	TRBV11-2	TRBJ2-5	.	CASRKGQGRETQYF	TGTGCCAGCCGCAAGGGACAGGGTAGAGAGACCCAGTACTTC
.	TRBV4-3	TRBJ2-7	once	CASSQGLEGSYEQYF	TGCGCCAGCAGCCAAGGACTAGAGGGCTCCTACGAGCAGTACTTC
TRBD1	TRBV7-3	TRBJ2-7	.	CASSLVPGTGDEQYF	TGTGCCAGCAGCTTAGTTCCCGGGACAGGGGACGAGCAGTACTTC
.	TRBV6-5	TRBJ1-1	once	CASTERGSEAFF	TGTGCCAGCACCGAACGGGGGTCTGAAGCTTTCTTT
.	TRBV25-1	TRBJ1-3	.	CASTVPGSGNTIYF	TGTGCCAGCACAGTCCCGGGCTCTGGAAACACCATATATTTT
.	TRBV9	TRBJ1-5	.	CASSVGGGANQPQHF	TGTGCCAGCAGCGTAGGTGGGGGGGCCAATCAGCCCCAGCATTTT
TRBD1	TRBV5-1	TRBJ1-1	.	CASSSTGVNTEAFF	TGCGCCAGCAGCTCGACAGGGGTGAACACTGAAGCTTTCTTT
TRBD2	TRBV2	TRBJ2-1	.	CASSEGWLGTSNNEQFF	TGTGCCAGCAGTGAAGGCTGGTTGGGGACTAGTAACAATGAGCAGTTCTTC
.	TRBV5-1	TRBJ2-1	.	CASSSIGDNEQFF	TGCGCCAGCAGCTCTATAGGGGACAATGAGCAGTTCTTC
.	TRBV5-6	TRBJ1-2	.	CASSLEQGQGYTF	TGTGCCAGCAGCTTGGAACAGGGACAAGGCTACACCTTC
TRBD2	TRBV11-3	TRBJ2-7	.	CASSLGLADVSYEQYF	TGTGCCAGCAGCTTAGGGCTAGCGGATGTCTCCTACGAGCAGTACTTC
.	TRBV14	TRBJ2-3	few	CASGTPNTDTQYF	TGTGCCAGCGGGACTCCCAACACAGATACGCAGTATTTT
TRBD2	TRBV9	TRBJ2-2	.	CASTEGSGSVSTGELFF	TGTGCCAGCACCGAGGGTAGCGGGAGCGTTAGCACCGGGGAGCTGTTTTTT
TRBD2	TRBV30	TRBJ2-1	.	CAGRGLAGGQYNEQFF	TGTGCCGGGCGGGGACTAGCGGGAGGGCAATACAATGAGCAGTTCTTC
TRBD1	TRBV18	TRBJ1-2	.	CASSPQGARRGYTF	TGTGCCAGCTCACCGCAGGGGGCGCGTCGGGGCTACACCTTC
TRBD2	TRBV29-1	TRBJ2-3	.	CSVGPGLAADTQYF	TGCAGCGTTGGACCGGGACTAGCTGCAGATACGCAGTATTTT
TRBD2	TRBV5-1	TRBJ2-5	.	CASTVLAGTYQETQYF	TGCGCCAGCACTGTGCTAGCGGGGACGTACCAAGAGACCCAGTACTTC
TRBD1	TRBV5-1	TRBJ2-2	.	CASSSWTGLAGELFF	TGCGCCAGCAGCTCTTGGACAGGGTTGGCCGGGGAGCTGTTTTTT
.	TRBV30	TRBJ2-7	.	CAWTIALFHEQYF	TGTGCCTGGACTATAGCGTTATTCCACGAGCAGTACTTC
TRBD1	TRBV6-6	TRBJ1-1	.	CASNNRRDRGPEAFF	TGTGCCAGCAATAACCGCCGGGACAGGGGTCCTGAAGCTTTCTTT
TRBD2	TRBV6-1	TRBJ2-1	.	CASKGELAGFEQFF	TGTGCCAGCAAGGGAGAGCTAGCGGGATTTGAGCAGTTCTTC
.	TRBV25-1	TRBJ1-1	once	CASSLAGGTEAFF	TGTGCCAGCAGTCTGGCTGGGGGGACTGAAGCTTTCTTT
.	TRBV4-3	TRBJ2-2	once	CASSQDWSGGATGELFF	TGCGCCAGCAGCCAAGATTGGAGTGGAGGGGCCACCGGGGAGCTGTTTTTT
.	TRBV5-4	TRBJ2-1	.	CASSYELASYNEQFF	TGTGCCAGCAGCTACGAACTAGCCTCCTACAATGAGCAGTTCTTC
TRBD1	TRBV5-1	TRBJ2-1	.	CASSLRQGYNEQFF	TGCGCCAGCAGCTTAAGACAGGGATACAATGAGCAGTTCTTC
TRBD1	TRBV13	TRBJ2-7	once	CASSFQGAGELEQYF	TGTGCCAGCAGCTTTCAGGGGGCAGGGGAACTCGAGCAGTACTTC
.	TRBV21-1	TRBJ2-7	once	CASTEGDTYEQYF	TGTGCCAGCACCGAAGGGGATACCTACGAGCAGTACTTC
.	TRBV4-1	TRBJ2-2	.	CASSQVYSTGELFF	TGCGCCAGCAGCCAGGTTTACTCCACCGGGGAGCTGTTTTTT
TRBD1	TRBV11-2	TRBJ1-3	once	CASSRGTGLLGNTIYF	TGTGCCAGCAGCCGTGGGACAGGGCTATTGGGGAACACCATATATTTT
.	TRBV7-7	TRBJ1-4	.	CASSVGLREKLFF	TGTGCCAGCAGCGTCGGACTGAGGGAAAAACTGTTTTTT
.	TRBV5-1	TRBJ1-1	.	CASSEGNTEAFF	TGCGCCAGCAGCGAGGGGAACACTGAAGCTTTCTTT
TRBD1	TRBV7-8	TRBJ2-2	.	CASSDRGHGGELFF	TGTGCCAGCAGCGACAGGGGGCACGGCGGGGAGCTGTTTTTT
.	TRBV29-1	TRBJ1-2	.	CSVEVAPANYGYTF	TGCAGCGTTGAAGTGGCACCAGCTAACTATGGCTACACCTTC
.	TRBV29-1	TRBJ2-7	once	CSVTRDTSYEQYF	TGCAGCGTTACCCGGGACACAAGCTACGAGCAGTACTTC
.	TRBV19	TRBJ2-1	.	CASSIDHRRIDEQFF	TGTGCCAGTAGTATAGATCACAGACGAATCGATGAGCAGTTCTTC
.	TRBV6-1	TRBJ1-1	.	CASSYTEANTEAFF	TGTGCCAGCAGCTACACCGAGGCGAACACTGAAGCTTTCTTT
TRBD1	TRBV5-1	TRBJ1-6	.	CASSPTTGGSPLHF	TGCGCCAGCAGCCCAACGACAGGGGGATCACCCCTCCACTTT
.	TRBV29-1	TRBJ1-5	.	CSVEDLSPNQPQHF	TGCAGCGTTGAAGATCTGAGTCCAAATCAGCCCCAGCATTTT
.	TRBV7-6	TRBJ2-2	.	CASSLPAERRLFF	TGTGCCAGCAGCTTACCTGCTGAGAGGCGGCTGTTTTTT
TRBD1	TRBV5-8	TRBJ1-1	.	CASSSGQGIATEAFF	TGTGCCAGCAGCTCCGGACAGGGCATCGCGACTGAAGCTTTCTTT
.	TRBV5-1	TRBJ2-2	.	CASSLATADTGELFF	TGCGCCAGCAGCTTGGCGACAGCAGACACCGGGGAGCTGTTTTTT
TRBD1	TRBV29-1	TRBJ2-5	once	CSGRQGARETQYF	TGCAGCGGTCGACAGGGGGCTAGGGAGACCCAGTACTTC
.	TRBV7-9	TRBJ1-1	.	CATTAEEYSEAFF	TGTGCCACCACGGCTGAGGAATACTCTGAAGCTTTCTTT
.	TRBV4-1	TRBJ2-4	once	CASSQGPLRGLKNIQYF	TGCGCCAGCAGCCAAGGTCCCCTTCGCGGGCTAAAAAACATTCAGTACTTC
TRBD1	TRBV7-3	TRBJ1-1	.	CASSLRGGDTEAFF	TGTGCCAGCAGCTTAAGAGGGGGCGACACTGAAGCTTTCTTT
TRBD2	TRBV7-2	TRBJ2-1	once	CASSLASQREYNEQFF	TGTGCCAGCAGCTTAGCGTCCCAGCGGGAGTACAATGAGCAGTTCTTC
.	TRBV4-3	TRBJ1-6	.	CASSHKQGEDNSPLHF	TGCGCCAGCAGCCACAAACAGGGTGAAGATAATTCACCCCTCCACTTT